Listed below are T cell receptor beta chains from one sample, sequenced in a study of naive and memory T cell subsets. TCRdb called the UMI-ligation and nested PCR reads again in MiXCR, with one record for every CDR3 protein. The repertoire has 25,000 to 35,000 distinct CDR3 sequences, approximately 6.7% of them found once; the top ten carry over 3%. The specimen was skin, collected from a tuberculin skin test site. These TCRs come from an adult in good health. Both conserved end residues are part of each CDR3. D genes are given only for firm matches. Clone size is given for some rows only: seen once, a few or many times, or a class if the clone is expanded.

cdr3_aa: CSASGVQYGYTF; cdr3_nt: TGCAGTGCTAGCGGGGTTCAGTATGGCTACACCTTC; v_call: TRBV20-1; d_call: -; j_call: TRBJ1-2; clone_size: many
cdr3_aa: CASSVSSNEQFF; cdr3_nt: TGTGCCAGCAGTGTATCTAGCAATGAGCAGTTCTTC; v_call: TRBV25-1; d_call: -; j_call: TRBJ2-1; clone_size: medium-sized
cdr3_aa: CAIRAQKQGVYEQYF; cdr3_nt: TGTGCCATCAGGGCGCAAAAGCAGGGAGTCTACGAGCAGTACTTC; v_call: TRBV10-3; d_call: -; j_call: TRBJ2-7; clone_size: many
cdr3_aa: CASSPRRAENTEAFF; cdr3_nt: TGCGCCAGCAGCCCCAGAAGGGCAGAGAACACTGAAGCTTTCTTT; v_call: TRBV5-1; d_call: -; j_call: TRBJ1-1; clone_size: few
cdr3_aa: CASSPSRENYEQYF; cdr3_nt: TGTGCCAGCAGTCCTTCCAGGGAGAACTACGAGCAGTACTTC; v_call: TRBV5-6; d_call: -; j_call: TRBJ2-7; clone_size: -
cdr3_aa: CASSLVGGSYNEQFF; cdr3_nt: TGTGCCAGCAGCTTAGTCGGGGGTTCCTACAATGAGCAGTTCTTC; v_call: TRBV11-2; d_call: -; j_call: TRBJ2-1; clone_size: once
cdr3_aa: CASSLSTGIHGDTF; cdr3_nt: TGTGCCAGCAGCTTATCAACAGGGATACATGGCGACACCTTC; v_call: TRBV11-2; d_call: -; j_call: TRBJ1-2; clone_size: few
cdr3_aa: CASSLGLETQYF; cdr3_nt: TGCGCCAGCAGCTTGGGACTGGAGACCCAGTACTTC; v_call: TRBV5-1; d_call: -; j_call: TRBJ2-5; clone_size: many
cdr3_aa: CASSPLLGSSYEQYF; cdr3_nt: TGTGCCAGCAGCCCGCTACTAGGGAGCTCCTACGAGCAGTACTTC; v_call: TRBV3-1; d_call: -; j_call: TRBJ2-7; clone_size: many
cdr3_aa: CASSSRDSEGTEAFF; cdr3_nt: TGTGCCAGCAGCTCTCGGGACTCTGAGGGGACTGAAGCTTTCTTT; v_call: TRBV7-9; d_call: -; j_call: TRBJ1-1; clone_size: many
cdr3_aa: CASSLRERGGEQFF; cdr3_nt: TGTGCCAGCAGCTTAAGGGAGCGGGGCGGGGAGCAGTTCTTC; v_call: TRBV7-2; d_call: TRBD2; j_call: TRBJ2-1; clone_size: many
cdr3_aa: CASSHGGGTEAFF; cdr3_nt: TGTGCCAGCAGTCACGGGGGGGGGACTGAAGCTTTCTTT; v_call: TRBV27; d_call: -; j_call: TRBJ1-1; clone_size: -
cdr3_aa: CASSLAGTQETQYF; cdr3_nt: TGTGCCAGCAGCTTGGCGGGAACACAAGAGACCCAGTACTTC; v_call: TRBV5-4; d_call: -; j_call: TRBJ2-5; clone_size: many
cdr3_aa: CASSTGGGVYNEQFF; cdr3_nt: TGTGCCAGCAGCACCGGGGGGGGAGTCTACAATGAGCAGTTCTTC; v_call: TRBV5-6; d_call: TRBD2; j_call: TRBJ2-1; clone_size: many
cdr3_aa: CASNQLGQMNTEAFF; cdr3_nt: TGTGCCAGTAACCAACTGGGACAGATGAACACTGAAGCTTTCTTT; v_call: TRBV19; d_call: TRBD1; j_call: TRBJ1-1; clone_size: many
cdr3_aa: CASSRGWGAPEKLFF; cdr3_nt: TGTGCCAGCAGCCGCGGGTGGGGGGCCCCTGAAAAACTGTTTTTT; v_call: TRBV7-2; d_call: -; j_call: TRBJ1-4; clone_size: -
cdr3_aa: CASSLYGQGYYGDTF; cdr3_nt: TGTGCCAGCAGTTTATACGGTCAGGGTTACTATGGCGACACCTTC; v_call: TRBV27; d_call: -; j_call: TRBJ1-2; clone_size: few
cdr3_aa: CASSLSPNSGSRLGF; cdr3_nt: TGTGCCAGCAGCTTGTCCCCGAACAGCGGTTCCCGACTCGGGTTC; v_call: TRBV5-8; d_call: -; j_call: TRBJ2-7; clone_size: few
cdr3_aa: CASGINTEAFF; cdr3_nt: TGTGCTAGTGGTATCAACACTGAAGCTTTCTTT; v_call: TRBV12-5; d_call: -; j_call: TRBJ1-1; clone_size: -
cdr3_aa: CASSKKATSGVRTDTQYF; cdr3_nt: TGTGCCAGCAGCAAGAAGGCGACTAGCGGGGTCCGCACAGATACGCAGTATTTT; v_call: TRBV11-3; d_call: TRBD2; j_call: TRBJ2-3; clone_size: -
cdr3_aa: CASSLVGDPNTEAFF; cdr3_nt: TGCGCCAGCAGCTTGGTAGGGGATCCGAACACTGAAGCTTTCTTT; v_call: TRBV5-1; d_call: -; j_call: TRBJ1-1; clone_size: few
cdr3_aa: CASELGDTQYF; cdr3_nt: TGTGCCAGTGAACTTGGGGATACGCAGTATTTT; v_call: TRBV7-9; d_call: -; j_call: TRBJ2-3; clone_size: -
cdr3_aa: CASSGRGRSGEQYF; cdr3_nt: TGTGCCAGCAGCGGACGGGGAAGGTCGGGCGAGCAGTACTTC; v_call: TRBV7-9; d_call: -; j_call: TRBJ2-7; clone_size: few
cdr3_aa: CASTDWGNGYTEAFF; cdr3_nt: TGTGCCAGCACGGACTGGGGAAATGGGTACACTGAAGCTTTCTTT; v_call: TRBV5-6; d_call: -; j_call: TRBJ1-1; clone_size: many
cdr3_aa: CASSPQGQARGGYTF; cdr3_nt: TGTGCCAGCAGTCCCCAGGGACAGGCCCGAGGCGGCTACACCTTC; v_call: TRBV12-3/TRBV12-4; d_call: TRBD1; j_call: TRBJ1-2; clone_size: few
cdr3_aa: CASTGSQRRVTF; cdr3_nt: TGTGCCAGCACTGGCAGTCAACGCCGGGTAACCTTC; v_call: TRBV6-1; d_call: -; j_call: TRBJ1-2; clone_size: many
cdr3_aa: CASSLVGQGIHEQYF; cdr3_nt: TGCGCCAGCAGCTTGGTTGGACAGGGTATTCACGAGCAGTACTTC; v_call: TRBV5-1; d_call: TRBD1; j_call: TRBJ2-7; clone_size: many
cdr3_aa: CASSSRQGGRKETQYF; cdr3_nt: TGTGCCAGCAGCTCCAGACAGGGGGGGCGGAAAGAGACCCAGTACTTC; v_call: TRBV7-6; d_call: TRBD1; j_call: TRBJ2-5; clone_size: many
cdr3_aa: CASSDRQASNEKLFF; cdr3_nt: TGTGCCAGCAGCGACCGACAGGCTTCGAATGAAAAACTGTTTTTT; v_call: TRBV6-5; d_call: -; j_call: TRBJ1-4; clone_size: few
cdr3_aa: CASSRRQGARVQETQYF; cdr3_nt: TGTGCCAGCAGCCGTAGACAGGGGGCGAGGGTACAAGAGACCCAGTACTTC; v_call: TRBV5-4; d_call: TRBD1; j_call: TRBJ2-5; clone_size: -
cdr3_aa: CSARVGSGGQGANTGELFF; cdr3_nt: TGCAGTGCTAGAGTTGGTAGCGGGGGCCAAGGAGCGAACACCGGGGAGCTGTTTTTT; v_call: TRBV20-1; d_call: TRBD2; j_call: TRBJ2-2; clone_size: few
cdr3_aa: CASINVPTDTQYF; cdr3_nt: TGTGCCAGCATCAACGTACCCACAGATACGCAGTATTTT; v_call: TRBV2; d_call: -; j_call: TRBJ2-3; clone_size: many
cdr3_aa: CASSLLGPTGELFF; cdr3_nt: TGTGCCAGCAGTTTATTGGGTCCCACCGGGGAGCTGTTTTTT; v_call: TRBV12-3/TRBV12-4; d_call: -; j_call: TRBJ2-2; clone_size: -
cdr3_aa: CASSLDNAGWLEQYF; cdr3_nt: TGTGCCAGCAGCTTAGACAACGCAGGGTGGTTAGAGCAGTACTTC; v_call: TRBV11-2; d_call: -; j_call: TRBJ2-7; clone_size: many
cdr3_aa: CASSEDWSSYNSPLHF; cdr3_nt: TGTGCCAGCAGTGAAGACTGGAGCTCCTATAATTCACCCCTCCACTTT; v_call: TRBV2; d_call: -; j_call: TRBJ1-6; clone_size: many
cdr3_aa: CASSGTSPQETQYF; cdr3_nt: TGCGCCAGCAGCGGGACTAGCCCCCAAGAGACCCAGTACTTC; v_call: TRBV5-1; d_call: TRBD2; j_call: TRBJ2-5; clone_size: many
cdr3_aa: CASSPQKDSNQPQHF; cdr3_nt: TGTGCCAGCTCACCTCAGAAAGATAGCAATCAGCCCCAGCATTTT; v_call: TRBV18; d_call: -; j_call: TRBJ1-5; clone_size: few
cdr3_aa: CASSENSNYGYTF; cdr3_nt: TGTGCCAGCAGTGAAAACTCTAACTATGGCTACACCTTC; v_call: TRBV7-3; d_call: -; j_call: TRBJ1-2; clone_size: few
cdr3_aa: CASSEKSASISYEQYF; cdr3_nt: TGTGCCAGCAGTGAAAAGTCAGCCTCCATCTCCTACGAGCAGTACTTC; v_call: TRBV6-1; d_call: -; j_call: TRBJ2-7; clone_size: many
cdr3_aa: CATAKAQGNTDTQYF; cdr3_nt: TGTGCCACCGCTAAGGCACAGGGGAACACAGATACGCAGTATTTT; v_call: TRBV15; d_call: TRBD1; j_call: TRBJ2-3; clone_size: many
cdr3_aa: CASRGTGMVAEAFF; cdr3_nt: TGTGCCAGCAGGGGGACAGGGATGGTAGCTGAAGCTTTCTTT; v_call: TRBV6-5; d_call: TRBD1; j_call: TRBJ1-1; clone_size: few
cdr3_aa: CASSLDGPGNSGNTIYF; cdr3_nt: TGCGCCAGCAGCTTGGATGGGCCAGGGAACTCTGGAAACACCATATATTTT; v_call: TRBV5-1; d_call: -; j_call: TRBJ1-3; clone_size: -
cdr3_aa: CASSLSIPLNTEAFF; cdr3_nt: TGTGCCAGCAGCTTATCTATCCCCTTGAACACTGAAGCTTTCTTT; v_call: TRBV7-2; d_call: -; j_call: TRBJ1-1; clone_size: many
cdr3_aa: CASSLMGSAGNTIYF; cdr3_nt: TGTGCCAGCAGTTTAATGGGGAGCGCTGGAAACACCATATATTTT; v_call: TRBV27; d_call: -; j_call: TRBJ1-3; clone_size: -
cdr3_aa: CASSSHRGNTGELFF; cdr3_nt: TGTGCCAGCAGCTCCCACAGGGGGAACACCGGGGAGCTGTTTTTT; v_call: TRBV21-1; d_call: -; j_call: TRBJ2-2; clone_size: many
cdr3_aa: CASSLQGEGEQYF; cdr3_nt: TGCGCCAGCAGCTTGCAGGGGGAAGGCGAGCAGTACTTC; v_call: TRBV5-1; d_call: TRBD1; j_call: TRBJ2-7; clone_size: -
cdr3_aa: CASSLQGARNTIYF; cdr3_nt: TGTGCCAGCAGCTTACAGGGGGCTAGAAACACCATATATTTT; v_call: TRBV7-2; d_call: TRBD1; j_call: TRBJ1-3; clone_size: -
cdr3_aa: CASSPIRGFGGYTF; cdr3_nt: TGTGCCAGCAGCCCCATTCGGGGCTTTGGTGGCTACACCTTC; v_call: TRBV6-1; d_call: -; j_call: TRBJ1-2; clone_size: few
cdr3_aa: CATSTGSSTDTQYF; cdr3_nt: TGTGCCACCAGTACAGGGAGTAGCACAGATACGCAGTATTTT; v_call: TRBV15; d_call: -; j_call: TRBJ2-3; clone_size: medium-sized
cdr3_aa: CASSLYKEPIEQYF; cdr3_nt: TGTGCCAGCAGTCTTTACAAGGAACCTATCGAGCAGTACTTC; v_call: TRBV27; d_call: -; j_call: TRBJ2-7; clone_size: -
cdr3_aa: CASSRTSGGLLSTDTQYF; cdr3_nt: TGTGCCAGCAGCCGGACTAGCGGGGGCCTACTATCCACAGATACGCAGTATTTT; v_call: TRBV7-3; d_call: TRBD2; j_call: TRBJ2-3; clone_size: -
cdr3_aa: CASSFDDPRGSSPLHF; cdr3_nt: TGCGCCAGCAGCTTCGACGATCCCAGGGGGAGTTCACCCCTCCACTTT; v_call: TRBV5-1; d_call: TRBD1; j_call: TRBJ1-6; clone_size: many
cdr3_aa: CASSLGAGVHQPQHF; cdr3_nt: TGTGCCAGCAGCTTAGGGGCAGGGGTTCATCAGCCCCAGCATTTT; v_call: TRBV11-2; d_call: -; j_call: TRBJ1-5; clone_size: many
cdr3_aa: CASSLFGTSGSYEQYF; cdr3_nt: TGTGCCAGCAGCTTATTCGGGACTAGCGGATCCTACGAGCAGTACTTC; v_call: TRBV7-2; d_call: TRBD2; j_call: TRBJ2-7; clone_size: many